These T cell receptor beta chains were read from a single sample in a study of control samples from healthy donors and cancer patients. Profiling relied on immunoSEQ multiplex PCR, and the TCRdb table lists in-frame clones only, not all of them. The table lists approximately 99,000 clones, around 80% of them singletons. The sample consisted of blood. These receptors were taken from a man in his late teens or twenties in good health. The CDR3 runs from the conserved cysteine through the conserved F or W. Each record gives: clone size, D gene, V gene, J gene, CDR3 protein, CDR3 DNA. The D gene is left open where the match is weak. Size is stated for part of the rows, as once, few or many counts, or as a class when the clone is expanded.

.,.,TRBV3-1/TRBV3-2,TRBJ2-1,CASSREPLSNEQFF,TGTGCCAGCAGCCGTGAGCCCCTATCCAATGAGCAGTTCTTC
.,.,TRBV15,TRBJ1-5,CATSREVRQPQHF,TGTGCCACCAGCAGAGAGGTTCGCCAGCCCCAGCATTTT
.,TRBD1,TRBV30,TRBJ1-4,CAWSGTGVPNEKLFF,TGTGCCTGGAGTGGGACAGGCGTTCCTAATGAAAAACTGTTTTTT
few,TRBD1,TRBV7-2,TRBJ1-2,CASSSGQGKNEGYTF,TGTGCCAGCAGCTCCGGACAGGGAAAGAATGAAGGCTACACCTTC
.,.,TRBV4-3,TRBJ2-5,CASSQDGGFVGETQYF,TGCGCCAGCAGCCAAGATGGAGGTTTCGTGGGGGAGACCCAGTACTTC
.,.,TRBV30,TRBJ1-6,CAWSPGTANSPLHF,TGTGCCTGGAGTCCAGGGACCGCTAATTCACCCCTCCACTTT
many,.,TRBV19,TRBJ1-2,CASSMDRNYGYTF,TGTGCCAGTAGTATGGACAGAAACTATGGCTACACCTTC
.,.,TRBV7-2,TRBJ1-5,CASSLDPGPQHF,TGTGCCAGCAGCTTAGATCCAGGGCCCCAGCATTTT
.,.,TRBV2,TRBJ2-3,CASSVRGSYTDTQYF,TGTGCCAGCAGCGTACGGGGGTCTTACACAGATACGCAGTATTTT
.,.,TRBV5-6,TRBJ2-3,CASSLGRATDTQYF,TGTGCCAGCAGCTTAGGTAGAGCTACAGATACGCAGTATTTT
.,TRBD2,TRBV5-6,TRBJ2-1,CASSSAGTGGNNEQFF,TGTGCCAGCAGCTCAGCGGGGACTGGCGGGAACAATGAGCAGTTCTTC
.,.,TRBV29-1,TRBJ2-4,CSVEDSGIQYF,TGCAGCGTTGAAGATTCGGGCATTCAGTACTTC
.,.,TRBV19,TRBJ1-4,CASSIVGKLDEKLFF,TGTGCCAGTAGTATAGTTGGGAAGCTGGATGAAAAACTGTTTTTT
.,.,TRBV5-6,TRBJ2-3,CASSFIGPTDTQYF,TGTGCCAGCAGCTTTATCGGGCCCACAGATACGCAGTATTTT
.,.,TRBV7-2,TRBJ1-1,CASSSSGQKNTEAFF,TGTGCCAGCAGTTCCTCCGGACAGAAAAACACTGAAGCTTTCTTT
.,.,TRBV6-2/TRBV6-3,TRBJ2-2,CASSRYSGSTNTGELFF,TGTGCCAGCAGCCGATACAGTGGGTCCACTAACACCGGGGAGCTGTTTTTT
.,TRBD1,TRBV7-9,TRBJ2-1,CASSKQGGPFF,TGTGCCAGCAGCAAACAGGGGGGCCCGTTCTTC